Each of the 14 T cell receptor beta chains below was sequenced from the same sample in a study of T-cell memory formation after mild COVID-19. TCRdb processed the 5' RACE reads anew with MiXCR; each CDR3 protein has one entry. The sample has fewer than 300,000 distinct CDR3 sequences; over 15% are singletons. Input material: PBMCs or a T cell subset sorted from them (not recorded which). These receptors all stem from a man aged 18 to 30 who had mild COVID-19 (a few samples of this study predate the infection). Cell type and time point are not known.

V and J are TRBV3-1 and TRBJ2-3; D call uncertain. This CDR3 region has 13 residues. Looked up from germline, CDR1 is LGHDT and CDR2 is YNNKEL (reference sequence). With 4 bases removed from V and 4 bases from J, the gap between germline ends came to 9 bases. The CDR3 region has the DNA TGTGCCAGCAGCCCTAGGATGGCAGATACGCAGTATTTT. This gives the protein CASSPRMADTQYF.

In this sample, this clonotype turned up a few times. The chain links TRBV20-1 to TRBJ1-1; TRBD1 might be the D (6 bases). Germline CDR1 DFQATT, CDR2 SNEGSKA (reference sequence). V was trimmed by 0 bases and J by 2 bases, leaving 16 bases between them. CDR3 length: 16 residues. The CDR3 DNA is TGCAGTGCTAGAGATATGGCGCGAGGGGGTAACACTGAAGCTTTCTTT. It is translated as CSARDMARGGNTEAFF.

This clonotype was seen only a few times. The CDR3 DNA follows: TGCGCCAGCAGCTTGGGTGGAGGAGGGGACACAGATACGCAGTATTTT. This codes for CASSLGGGGDTDTQYF. The gene calls are TRBV5-1 and TRBJ2-3; maybe TRBD2 (6 bases). Germline loops: CDR1 SGHRS, CDR2 YFSETQ. The CDR3 is made up of 16 amino acids. Trimming took 0 bases from V and 2 from J, leaving 13 bases between them.

The chain employs TRBV20-1 and TRBJ1-5; D may be TRBD1 (5 bases). The V gene lost 1 base and the J gene lost 3 bases, with 10 bases spanning the gap. CDR3 length: 14 amino acids. Germline loops: CDR1 DFQATT, CDR2 SNEGSKA (reference sequence). CDR3: CSARVRALNQPQHF. The CDR3 coding sequence is TGCAGTGCTAGAGTCAGGGCCCTCAATCAGCCCCAGCATTTT.

This clonotype was seen a few times. The V gene is TRBV6-2 or TRBV6-3, the J gene TRBJ1-2; D unresolved. This CDR3 contains 12 residues. V was clipped by 5 bases and J by 4 bases, with 8 bases between them. Germline values: CDR1 MNHEY, CDR2 SVGEGT. CDR3 DNA sequence: TGTGCCAGCAGTCACGGCGTCTATGGCTACACCTTC. Translated: CASSHGVYGYTF.

DNA for the CDR3: TGTGCCAGCATGGACGGTTCCGTTGACTACGAGCAGTACTTC. This gives the protein CASMDGSVDYEQYF. The chain couples TRBV6-1 to TRBJ2-7; unclear D gene. Germline V CDR1 and CDR2: MNHNS, SASEGT. The CDR3 sequence is 14 residues long. Trimming removed 7 bases from V and 3 bases from J, with 16 bases in between.

V gene TRBV20-1 combines with J gene TRBJ1-4, with a possible D match to TRBD1 (6 bases). V lost 3 bases and J lost 7, with 21 bases in between. CDR1 and CDR2 from the germline V gene are DFQATT and SNEGSKA (reference sequence). The CDR3 has 16 amino acids. The CDR3: CSARPAGQQYFEKLFF. CDR3 sequence (DNA): TGCAGTGCTAGGCCCGCGGGACAACAATATTTTGAAAAACTGTTTTTT.

In its sample, this clonotype was seen a few times. This chain uses TRBV7-2 with TRBJ2-3; D not resolved. Deletions cut 5 bases from V and 11 bases from J, with 14 bases between. The CDR3 has 12 residues. The germline V gene encodes CDR1 SGHTA and CDR2 FQGNSA. CDR3 DNA sequence: TGTGCCAGCAGCCTCCCACCGGCGCGGCAGTATTTT. Its translation is CASSLPPARQYF.

Only a few counts were recorded for this clonotype. The chain combines TRBV5-1 with TRBJ2-1, with D perhaps being TRBD1 or TRBD2 (5 bases each). The CDR3 covers 15 residues. V lost 2 bases to trimming and J lost 7 bases, with 16 bases between them. Germline loops: CDR1 SGHRS, CDR2 YFSETQ. DNA of the CDR3: TGCGCCAGCAGCTTTGACTCAGGGAGCGGAAATGAGCAGTTCTTC. This codes for CASSFDSGSGNEQFF.

This clonotype was observed a handful of times. This rearrangement joins TRBV27 to TRBJ2-3; D unresolved. This CDR3 has 14 amino acids. The V and J ends lost 0 bases and 1 base respectively, with 5 bases between them. In germline, CDR1 is MNHEY, CDR2 SMNVEV (reference sequence). Here the CDR3 DNA reads TGTGCCAGCAGTTTATCTCACGGCACAGATACGCAGTATTTT. Protein product: CASSLSHGTDTQYF.

The V and J genes are TRBV7-9 and TRBJ1-1; the match to TRBD1 covers 7 bases. The CDR3 runs 12 residues. V lost 5 bases and J lost 7; bases outside the gene matches: 4. CDR1 and CDR2 (germline): SEHNR, FQNEAQ (reference sequence). CDR3 protein: CASSGNRGEAFF. The CDR3 DNA reads as TGTGCCAGCAGCGGTAACAGGGGTGAAGCTTTCTTT.

This rearrangement joins TRBV18 to TRBJ2-7; possible D gene TRBD2, 7 bases. The CDR3 totals 15 residues. Trimming removed 6 bases at V and 2 bases at J, with 17 bases between. Looked up from germline, CDR1 is KGHSH and CDR2 is LQKENI. The CDR3 sequence: CASSPRGGGTYEQYF. In DNA, the CDR3 is TGTGCCAGCTCTCCTCGGGGAGGGGGAACCTACGAGCAGTACTTC.

This clonotype has a single count. The rearrangement uses TRBV7-8 and TRBJ2-3, with D possibly being TRBD2 (6 bases). Germline V gene sequence: CDR1 SGHVS, CDR2 FQNEAQ. V dropped 6 bases and J dropped 0 bases, with 19 bases sitting between them. The CDR3 length is 17 residues. The CDR3 spells CASRGGRRDRSTDTQYF. The CDR3 nucleotides are TGTGCCAGCAGGGGAGGTAGGCGGGACCGAAGCACAGATACGCAGTATTTT.

In this sample, this clonotype turned up a few times. The chain uses TRBV7-2 and TRBJ2-2; TRBD2 agrees at 7 bases. CDR1 SGHTA and CDR2 FQGNSA come from the germline V gene. This CDR3 is 15 amino acids long. V gave up 4 bases and J gave up 5 bases; unmatched junction bases: 7. The CDR3 spells CASSSGRGGTGELFF. CDR3 nucleotides: TGTGCCAGCAGCTCGGGGAGGGGAGGGACCGGGGAGCTGTTTTTT.